This record covers a single TCR beta chain. Its antigen remains undetermined. Qualities for individual bases were not recorded, and no much larger clone is one base off. The library relied on the immunoSEQ multiplex PCR assay. A mixture of 60 forward primers for TCR Vbeta segments and 13 reverse primers for TCR Jbeta segments was used in the multiplex PCR. A multiplex PCR assay on genomic DNA amplified the CDR3 region of rearranged TCR beta genes. The Illumina HiSeq System was used to sequence the amplified TCR beta libraries as 87-base-pair reads. Per the source publication's procedure: A later analysis counted about 80 million unique TCR beta chains across the 550 to 700 repertoires, and around 9.9 million of these chains were shared by at least two donors. To remove PCR and sequencing errors, raw reads were error-corrected and collapsed into unique sequences using a nearest-neighbor algorithm that merged closely related sequences. To assign V, D and J gene segments, CDR3 sequences were aligned to IMGT reference sequences. For a sequence to be retained, a match of at least six nucleotides was required to both a V gene segment and a J gene segment. A rearrangement counted as productive if the CDR3 had no stop codons and remained in frame with V and J, and every other rearrangement counted as non-productive. Following IMGT convention, CDR3 was defined as the stretch from the second conserved V-encoded cysteine to the conserved J-encoded phenylalanine. The earlier analysis of about 500 of the donors excluded sequences that lacked an unambiguous match to a single V gene segment. In an earlier analysis of about 590 of the donors, a V segment was called functional when productive rearrangements were above 56.7%, and segregating when the standard deviation between donors exceeded 5%. A statistical classification framework was built to diagnose cytomegalovirus status from the catalog of TCR beta chain sequences. A later analysis assigned V and J genes by comparing TCR nucleotide sequences with IMGT/GENE-DB human TR gene sequences. A later analysis assigned CDR3 sequences and most-parsimonious VDJ recombination scenarios with the TCRdist pipeline. A later analysis defined each TCR beta chain by its CDR3 amino acid sequence plus V-gene family, and excluded reads lacking a unique V-gene family. A later analysis removed 592 highly shared, low-generation-probability nucleotide sequences to deal with suspected cross-contamination and a sequencing artifact. In a later analysis, a clonal expansion index for each public chain was calculated from normalized within-repertoire ranks of inferred template counts. A later analysis computed generation probabilities with a VDJ recombination model fitted to out-of-frame rearrangements, and checked the results against IGoR. In a later analysis, TCR-TCR, TCR-HLA and TCR-CMV co-occurrence was scored with hypergeometric tests, and a repertoire-size bias correction was applied to TCR pairs. False discovery rates were estimated in a later analysis by permuting HLA or CMV assignments 20 times. In a later analysis, co-occurring TCRs were grouped using DBSCAN, with TCRdist sequence similarity added in when clustering inside HLA-allele-positive subsets. Co-occurrence clustering excluded repertoires with fewer than 30,000 or more than 120,000 public chains, plus five with anomalous nucleotide sharing. Drawn from immuneACCESS, this table holds only the in-frame rearrangements with V and J called that TCRdb kept. Clones are partly lost; checked studies trace under half to an unresolved V gene and leave the rest unexplained. The DNA was the basis for D and trimming; V, J and clone size are from that table. The sample includes over 110,000 clones, with about 76% observed a single time. The ten top clones hold about 3.4% of the sample.

The cohort consisted of approximately 670 healthy bone marrow donors. At the time of sampling, all cohort members were nominally healthy, though unrecorded immune exposures were likely present. The donor was CMV seronegative and was included in the group of about 400 seronegative cohort members. A peripheral blood sample was provided by each donor, and peripheral blood mononuclear cells were used for TCR beta sequencing. The Qiagen DNeasy Blood Extraction Kit was used to extract genomic DNA from the blood cell samples. The data were obtained in a study of cytomegalovirus exposure and HLA in healthy donors (dated by TCRdb to 2016 to 2017). About the study as a whole: According to an earlier analysis of around 600 of the donors, 150 million to 200 million T cells yielded approximately 120 million unique TCR beta sequences and approximately 280 Gb of sequence data. An early release that covered around 590 HLA-typed donors contained approximately 300 gigabases of sequencing data and tens of millions of unique TCR sequences. Of the 398 genotyped donors, over 80% were placed in the genetic ancestry cluster associated with self-reported Caucasian donors. The study aimed to test whether signatures of past pathogen exposure could be identified by cataloging public T cell receptors. The T cell repertoires of 550 to 850 subjects were profiled by immunosequencing and related to cytomegalovirus serostatus. Besides the first cohort of 500 to 700 subjects, a separate validation cohort made up of roughly 130 different subjects was used. To predict cytomegalovirus infection status, the study brought together high-throughput TCR immunosequencing, statistical association of individual TCRs with disease status, and machine learning. In a later analysis, previously published TCR beta repertoires from about 670 donors were re-analyzed and high-resolution HLA genotyping was added so that TCR occurrence patterns could be studied. The later analysis used no new phenotypic data to find candidate immune exposures, relying instead on TCR beta sequences and their occurrence across donors. To decide whether each TCR beta V gene segment behaved as functional or pseudogenic, an earlier analysis of approximately 620 of the donors relied on high-throughput TCR beta sequencing. Alongside the repertoire data, information on donor age, sex, ethnicity and CMV serostatus was compiled. A later genetic analysis used genome-wide SNP genotypes for about 55% of the 666 donors, treating that subset as a discovery cohort. All discovery cohort repertoires had been generated using a single sequencing platform. HLA typing included class I and class II loci at four-digit resolution. The number of typed donors differed by locus: about 629-640 for A, B, C, DRB1 and DQB1; some 540 for DQA1; roughly 600 for DPA1; and some 430 for DPB1. Roughly 5 DR-DQ haplotypes were treated as single units for association and clustering because of strong linkage in the cohort. Among 398 genotyped donors of the cohort, an average of roughly 240,000 unique TCR beta nucleotide sequences were sequenced per donor, roughly 18% of them non-productive. Results and caveats for the whole study, not just this receptor: When HLA alleles, especially DR and DQ, strongly co-occurred, TCR associations were difficult to assign to individual alleles. Because counts were too low, seventeen rarely observed V segments, including chromosome 9 orphons, were left out of the earlier analysis of 587 of the donors. A later genetic analysis associated a missense DCLRE1C variant with V-gene and J-gene trimming of TCR beta chains, and an independent cohort replicated the association. Because the 87-base-pair reads could not distinguish some IMGT-functional V segments, including TRBV6-2 and TRBV6-3, those segments were excluded. Only TCR beta chains were sequenced in this cohort, and the absence of alpha or paired-chain data limited detectable features. A further reported finding was that TCR beta sequences accurately predicted the HLA-A and HLA-B alleles for most subjects in the first cohort. A later genetic analysis reported fewer N-insertions in productive TCRs among donors in an Asian-associated ancestry cluster than the roughly 650-donor mean. While some public TCRs were present in many individuals, most TCR sequences turned up only very rarely across donors. The only immune exposure information available for the cohort was CMV serostatus. Correlated functional status among segregating V segments might be attributable to linkage disequilibrium, but an unknown experimental factor could not be ruled out. Roughly uniform sequencing depth across donors was assumed in presence/absence analyses, although this assumption may not hold. The authors suggested that the approach could potentially be extended to other disease states and immunological phenotypes. A cluster of highly shared sequence variants was judged likely to be a technical artifact of the sequencing pipeline. In an earlier analysis of around 600 of the donors, most TCR beta V segments were observed in productive rearrangements about 90% or about 30% of the time, broadly matching IMGT annotations. Most CMV-associated TCR beta chains appeared to be HLA-restricted in a later analysis, and the HLA associations seemed to be driven largely by CMV exposure. In a later analysis, around 15,000 TCR beta sequences were associated with specific HLA alleles at a false discovery rate of 0.05. In a later analysis, HLA-associated TCR beta chains showed more clonal expansion and lower generation probabilities than non-associated chains that were equally common. Several of the top co-occurrence clusters appeared to be linked to parvovirus B19, influenza, CMV and Epstein-Barr virus, according to a later analysis. The study listed 164 TCR beta chains as associated with cytomegalovirus. Because some donors lacked HLA typing at each locus, the association tests relied only on the typed subset. In vitro tests confirmed that three of the cytomegalovirus-associated TCR beta chains recognize cytomegalovirus antigens. The classifier was reported to diagnose cytomegalovirus status with high specificity and sensitivity in both the original cohort and the validation cohort. In a later analysis, TCR association rates were found to vary across HLA loci, with the most associated TCRs seen for DRB1 alleles and the fewest for HLA-C alleles.

V lost 4 bases and J lost 3 bases; the stretch between them is 17 bases long. The germline V gene (reference sequence) supplies CDR1 SGHNT and CDR2 YYREEE. Including cysteine and phenylalanine, the CDR3 has 15 amino acids. Of all the DNA, just the CDR3 is kept, 45 bases in frame from base 1. The receptor was derived from a female donor in good health and CMV-seronegative. The sequenced material came from PBMCs. This receptor chain uses TRBV5-4 and TRBJ2-7; tentative D gene TRBD1, with 6 bases matching. The CDR3 protein sequence reads: CASSRAETGNYEQYF. The nucleotides are TGTGCCAGCAGCCGGGCGGAGACAGGAAACTACGAGCAGTACTTC.